Below, 32 T cell receptor beta chains from the same sample are listed, as sequenced in a study of shared clonotypes between healthy human individuals. The assay was immunoSEQ multiplex PCR, and TCRdb's table has in-frame clones only and misses some. Of fewer than 650,000 clones in the sample, about three quarters were seen once. Sequencing was done on a sample of PBMCs. These receptors came from a woman in her forties in good health. Some clones in this sample may be carry-over from other donors' samples.

The rearrangement joins TRBV4-1 to TRBJ1-5, with a tentative D call TRBD1 (5 bases). This CDR3 is 14 amino acids long. V was trimmed by 5 bases and J by 4 bases, leaving 12 bases between them. The germline gives CDR1 MGHRA, CDR2 YSYEKL. Here the CDR3 reads CASSSQGGNQPQHF. The CDR3 region has the DNA TGCGCCAGCAGCTCCCAGGGAGGGAATCAGCCCCAGCATTTT.

This clone was counted between two and nine times. The V call is TRBV6-6, the J call TRBJ2-2; 8 nucleotides line up with TRBD2. The germline V gene has CDR1 MNHNY and CDR2 SVGAGI (reference sequence). J gave up 5 bases and V 0 bases, and 5 bases lay outside the gene matches. The CDR3 is 16 residues long. CDR3 DNA sequence: TGTGCCAGCAGTTACTCATACGGGAGGGTTACCGGGGAGCTGTTTTTT. It encodes CASSYSYGRVTGELFF.

This chain links TRBV5-4 with TRBJ2-5; D gene ambiguous. The CDR3 sequence is 13 residues long. Germline assignment: CDR1 SGHNT and CDR2 YYREEE (reference sequence). Trimming removed 0 bases at V and 5 bases at J, with 8 bases between. This chain's CDR3 is CASSLGGMETQYF. The CDR3 DNA is TGTGCCAGCAGCTTGGGTGGGATGGAGACCCAGTACTTC.

The gene calls are TRBV19 and TRBJ1-3, with a weak D call TRBD1 (5 bases). V lost 7 bases and J lost 0, with 16 bases in between. In germline, CDR1 is LNHDA, CDR2 SQIVND (reference sequence). CDR3 length equals 16 residues. DNA for the CDR3: TGTGCCAGTACCGGGGGGGTTCTACACTCTGGAAACACCATATATTTT. This encodes CASTGGVLHSGNTIYF.

This chain connects TRBV29-1 to TRBJ1-2; no clear D. The ends were cut back, 4 bases at V and 4 bases at J, with 19 bases in the middle. In germline, CDR1 is SQVTM, CDR2 ANQGSEA. The CDR3 is made up of 15 amino acids. The CDR3 DNA follows: TGCAGCGTTGCCGGCGCCCAAGGATCATCCTATGGCTACACCTTC. This translates into CSVAGAQGSSYGYTF.

The table lists this clone with a few counts. This sequence joins TRBV2 and TRBJ2-7, with no clear D. Germline V gene data show CDR1 as SNHLY and CDR2 as FYNNEI. Between the trimmed V and J ends, which lost 0 bases and 9 bases, there was a span of 9 bases. The CDR3 length is 12 residues. The CDR3 region is CASSEALQWQYF. CDR3 DNA sequence: TGTGCCAGCAGTGAAGCGCTTCAGTGGCAGTACTTC.

Notes on this clone: Being one base from a much bigger clone, this may be a read error. The V gene is TRBV28, the J gene TRBJ2-1; perhaps TRBD2 as D (5 bases). Trimming cost V 8 bases and J 3 bases, with 11 bases left between them. The CDR3 has 13 amino acids. From germline, CDR1 is MDHEN and CDR2 SYDVKM. CDR3 protein: CASDSESYNEQFF. Written as DNA, the CDR3 is TGTGCCAGCGATAGCGAGAGCTACAATGAGCAGTTCTTC.

The DNA for the CDR3 is TGTGCCATCAGCCCGGGACTAGCGGGATTGAATGAGCAGTTCTTC. Its translation: CAISPGLAGLNEQFF. The genes are TRBV10-3 and TRBJ2-1; 13 bases fit TRBD2. Germline values: CDR1 ENHRY, CDR2 SYGVKD. The CDR3 consists of 15 residues. The junction had 6 bases not matched to a gene; V was cut back by 6 bases and J by 7 bases.

The V and J genes are TRBV30 and TRBJ2-2; the D gene could be TRBD1 or TRBD2 (5 bases each). The germline V gene has CDR1 GTSNPN and CDR2 SVGIG (reference sequence). The CDR3 loop spans 13 amino acids. V shed 5 bases and J shed 6 bases, with 13 bases lying between them. The CDR3 loop reads CAWGPLGAGELFF. CDR3 DNA: TGTGCCTGGGGGCCCTTGGGGGCCGGGGAGCTGTTTTTT.

The rearrangement joins TRBV5-4 to TRBJ2-3, with D possibly being TRBD1 (5 bases). The germline V gene encodes CDR1 SGHNT and CDR2 YYREEE (reference sequence). V was cut by 0 bases and J by 2 bases, with 7 bases left in between. The CDR3 spans 14 residues. The CDR3 DNA reads as TGTGCCAGCAGCTTGGCCAGGGACACAGATACGCAGTATTTT. This translates into CASSLARDTDTQYF.

This rearrangement joins TRBV11-3 to TRBJ2-1; D tentatively fits TRBD1 or TRBD2 (5 bases each). The CDR3 contains 15 residues. The germline V gene encodes CDR1 SGHNT and CDR2 YENEEA. The V end was cut by 3 bases, the J end by 5 bases, with 14 bases between. CDR3 bases: TGTGCCAGCAGCTTGCATCCGGGGCCTAACAATGAGCAGTTCTTC. Protein sequence: CASSLHPGPNNEQFF.

About this clone itself: Since a much larger clone is just one base distant, this may be a read error. Other DNA sequences within the sample encode an identical CDR3. The chain uses TRBV7-2 and TRBJ2-7, with TRBD1 matching 7 bases. Per germline, CDR1 SGHTA and CDR2 FQGNSA. This CDR3 comprises 17 residues. Trimming at V came to 0 bases and at J to 3 bases, leaving 11 bases not matched to a gene. CDR3 DNA: TGTGCCAGCAGCTTAGCGCTGTCAGGGGGTGGTAACTACGAGCAGTACTTC. Its translation is CASSLALSGGGNYEQYF.

This chain uses TRBV7-3 with TRBJ1-1, with 10 bases lining up with TRBD1. The CDR3 extends over 14 amino acids. Unmatched junction bases numbered 1, after V lost 3 bases and J lost 3 bases. CDR1 SGHTA and CDR2 FQGTGA come from the germline V gene. This CDR3 is CASSLGTGDTEAFF. Written as DNA, the CDR3 is TGTGCCAGCAGCTTGGGGACAGGGGACACTGAAGCTTTCTTT.

This clone was recorded once. A far bigger clonotype differs at one base, so this is likely a read error. The chain joins TRBV5-1 to TRBJ2-3; D is ambiguous. The J call is in doubt because the DNA end fits TRBJ1-5 better. CDR3 length: 14 residues. Germline CDR1 reads SGHRS; CDR2 reads YFSETQ. CDR3 nucleotide sequence: TGCGCCAGCAGCCCTACAACTAGCACAGATACGCAGCATTTT. Protein: CASSPTTSTDTQHF.

This chain joins TRBV7-2 and TRBJ2-3, with 9 bases matching TRBD2. The trim removed 4 bases at V and 1 base at J, leaving 12 bases unmatched. The CDR3 extends over 18 amino acids. CDR1 and CDR2 from the germline V gene are SGHTA and FQGNSA. The chain's CDR3 is CASSSQISGSLGTDTQYF. The CDR3 bases are TGTGCCAGCAGCTCTCAAATTAGCGGGAGCTTGGGCACAGATACGCAGTATTTT.

This rearrangement joins TRBV25-1 to TRBJ2-7; TRBD1 matches at 10 bases. Germline loops: CDR1 MGHDK, CDR2 SYGVNS. The ends lost 3 bases at V and 6 bases at J; junction bases unmatched: 8. The CDR3 consists of 15 residues. CDR3 amino acids: CASSEQTGGGGEQYF. The DNA for the CDR3 is TGTGCCAGCAGTGAGCAGACAGGGGGCGGAGGCGAGCAGTACTTC.

The chain has TRBV30 and TRBJ1-5; TRBD1 is a possible D gene (5 bases). The CDR3 runs 13 residues. Germline loops: CDR1 GTSNPN, CDR2 SVGIG (reference sequence). V was shortened by 1 base and J by 6 bases, with 10 bases between the two germline ends. The CDR3 bases are TGTGCCTGGAGTGCGGGAGGGGCTCAGCCCCAGCATTTT. It yields the protein CAWSAGGAQPQHF.

This chain links TRBV29-1 with TRBJ2-1, with D possibly matching TRBD2 (6 bases). Germline CDR1 reads SQVTM; CDR2 reads ANQGSEA. Trimming took 1 base from V and 10 from J, leaving 11 bases between them. The CDR3 spans 12 residues. The CDR3, as DNA: TGCAGCGTTGAAGGGATAAGCGGGGAGCAGTTCTTC. As protein: CSVEGISGEQFF.

The chain recombines TRBV7-8 with TRBJ2-7; D is ambiguous. The V end was cut by 2 bases, the J end by 5 bases, with 16 bases between. The germline V gene encodes CDR1 SGHVS and CDR2 FQNEAQ. This CDR3 spans 15 amino acids. CDR3 coding DNA: TGTGCCAGCAGCTTACATCGGTCTGGGATCGACGAGCAGTACTTC. Its protein is CASSLHRSGIDEQYF.

The V call is TRBV30, the J call TRBJ2-5; 8 bases are shared with TRBD2. This CDR3 contains 14 residues. V lost 4 bases to trimming and J lost 4 bases; unmatched junction nucleotides: 8. Germline values: CDR1 GTSNPN, CDR2 SVGIG (reference sequence). In DNA form, the CDR3 reads TGTGCCTGGAAGTGGGCGGGGGGCCGAGAGACCCAGTACTTC. Translation gives CAWKWAGGRETQYF.

The chain has TRBV29-1 and TRBJ1-1; 7 bases align to TRBD1. The CDR3 is 13 amino acids. CDR1 and CDR2 from the germline V gene are SQVTM and ANQGSEA. Trimming removed 7 bases from V and 0 bases from J; junction bases left unmatched: 5. The CDR3 region is CSAVGQMNTEAFF. CDR3 coding DNA: TGCAGCGCTGTGGGACAGATGAACACTGAAGCTTTCTTT.

The V call is TRBV27, the J call TRBJ2-1, with TRBD2 identical over 9 bases. V was pared by 3 bases and J by 8 bases, with 5 bases of the junction left unmatched. In germline, CDR1 is MNHEY, CDR2 SMNVEV (reference sequence). The CDR3 contains 14 residues. Written as DNA, the CDR3 is TGTGCCAGCAGTTTTGGCGGGAGGGCCGATGAGCAGTTCTTC. Residues: CASSFGGRADEQFF.

The chain carries TRBV5-1 and TRBJ2-5; 7 bases map to TRBD1. CDR1 is SGHRS, CDR2 YFSETQ, per germline. The CDR3 covers 15 residues. Losses at the gene ends were 4 bases for V and 2 bases for J; bases not matched to a gene: 8. CDR3 loop: CASSRGQAVQETQYF. The CDR3, as DNA: TGCGCCAGCAGCCGCGGACAGGCGGTACAAGAGACCCAGTACTTC.

CDR3 nucleotides: TGTGCCAGCAGCTTAAACCAGGCGGCCGGGGCCAACGTCCTGACTTTC. Residues: CASSLNQAAGANVLTF. The chain employs TRBV7-2 and TRBJ2-6; no definite D call. There are 16 residues in the CDR3. Trimming cost V 2 bases and J 4 bases, with 12 bases left between them. CDR1 and CDR2 from the germline V gene are SGHTA and FQGNSA.

This clone showed up many times. This CDR3 is CAWSVSRGQPQHF. The CDR3 DNA is TGTGCCTGGAGTGTCTCCAGGGGTCAGCCCCAGCATTTT. This chain joins TRBV30 and TRBJ1-5; a weak D match, TRBD1 (6 bases). Trimming shortened V by 0 bases and J by 6 bases, and 9 bases separated the two germline ends. CDR3 length equals 13 residues. The germline V gene encodes CDR1 GTSNPN and CDR2 SVGIG (reference sequence). Based on the CDR3 plus reference TRBV30 and TRBJ1-5, the full variable domain is SQTIHQWPATLVQPVGSPLSLECTVEGTSNPNLYWYRQAAGRGLQLLFYSVGIGQISSEVPQNLSASRPQDRQFILSSKKLLLSDSGFYLCAWSVSRGQPQHFGDGTRLSIL.

This sequence joins TRBV10-3 and TRBJ2-2; TRBD1 might be the D (6 bases). Germline CDR1 ENHRY, CDR2 SYGVKD. CDR3 length: 15 residues. V was trimmed by 10 bases and J by 0 bases, leaving 15 bases between them. Written as DNA, the CDR3 is TGTGCCACCAGGTTGGGACACTCGAACACCGGGGAGCTGTTTTTT. Amino acid sequence: CATRLGHSNTGELFF.

V is TRBV13 and J is TRBJ2-7; the match to TRBD2 covers 8 bases. The CDR3 runs to 16 residues. Unmatched junction bases numbered 11, after V lost 5 bases and J lost 2 bases. CDR1 PRHDT and CDR2 FYEKMQ come from the germline V gene (reference sequence). The DNA of the CDR3 is TGTGCCAGCAGCACTAGACTAGCGCGACTCGCCTACGAGCAGTACTTC. Its translation is CASSTRLARLAYEQYF.

This clone has a handful of counts. This may be a read error, as it is one base from a much larger clone. Other DNA sequences in this sample translate to the same CDR3. This chain connects TRBV11-1 to TRBJ2-5, with a tentative D call TRBD2 (5 bases). Germline-derived CDR1 and CDR2 are SGHAT and FQDESV (reference sequence). CDR3 length: 14 residues. V lost 6 bases, J lost 0 bases, and 11 bases lay in between. DNA for the CDR3: TGTGCCAGCAGTCGTCTAGCTAACCAAGAGACCCAGTACTTC. This encodes CASSRLANQETQYF.

This clone has just one count. The CDR3 region is CASSRNYRTSGHNEQFF. The CDR3 DNA follows: TGCGCCAGCAGCCGAAATTATAGGACTAGCGGCCACAATGAGCAGTTCTTC. This chain links TRBV4-1 with TRBJ2-1; TRBD2 aligns across 10 bases. Germline V gives CDR1 MGHRA, CDR2 YSYEKL. The CDR3 length is 17 residues. J lost 5 bases, V lost 4 bases, and 11 bases had no gene match.

This rearrangement joins TRBV18 to TRBJ1-2, with D possibly TRBD1 on 5 matching bases. V lost 3 bases and J 5 bases, leaving 7 bases between the germline ends. The CDR3 covers 12 residues. The germline V gene encodes CDR1 KGHSH and CDR2 LQKENI. The CDR3: CASSPGDYGYTF. For the CDR3, the DNA is TGTGCCAGCTCACCGGGGGATTATGGCTACACCTTC. Filled out from reference TRBV18 and TRBJ1-2, the complete variable domain reads NAGVMQNPRHLVRRRGQEARLRCSPMKGHSHVYWYRQLPEEGLKFMVYLQKENIIDESGMPKERFSAEFPKEGPSILRIQQVVRGDSAAYFCASSPGDYGYTFGSGTRLTVV.

The rearrangement links TRBV6-5 to TRBJ2-2; tentative D call: TRBD1 (6 bases). The germline V and J ends were trimmed by 1 base and 4 bases, with 7 bases remaining between them. Germline V lookup: CDR1 MNHEY, CDR2 SVGAGI. The CDR3 length is 14 residues. The CDR3 loop is CASSYLDSTGELFF. CDR3 bases: TGTGCCAGCAGTTACTTGGACAGCACCGGGGAGCTGTTTTTT.

The gene calls are TRBV25-1 and TRBJ2-1; 9 bases line up with TRBD2. Germline CDR1 is MGHDK and CDR2 is SYGVNS. This CDR3 region has 15 residues. After removal of 6 bases from V and 0 bases from J, the junction contained 3 bases not matched to a gene. The DNA of the CDR3 is TGTGCCAGCAGGGGGCGGGAGGGCTCCTACAATGAGCAGTTCTTC. Protein product: CASRGREGSYNEQFF. Full variable domain (missing parts from reference TRBV25-1 and TRBJ2-1): EADIYQTPRYLVIGTGKKITLECSQTMGHDKMYWYQQDPGMELHLIHYSYGVNSTEKGDLSSESTVSRIRTEHFPLTLESARPSHTSQYLCASRGREGSYNEQFFGPGTRLTVL.